This T cell receptor beta chain was obtained from a study of siplizumab effects on memory and regulatory T cells. The study, taken as a whole, reports: Naive T cells appeared more varied than memory cells and looked like key alloresponse contributors. Left unconfirmed was the suppressive function of proliferating Tregs from siplizumab cultures.

Approximately 10^5 TCR templates were measured in each sample. Libraries were prepared by immunoSEQ multiplex PCR; TCRdb keeps only in-frame clonotypes and omits some of them. This table has around 100,000 clones, 80% to 95% appearing once. As to this clone: Its antigen is currently unknown.

Sequencing was carried out using CD4+ T cells sorted from blood. This clonotype originated in a human donor in good health.

The CDR3 coding sequence is TGTGCCAGCAGCCCAACCCCTAGGGACAGAGGACAAGAGACCCAGTACTTC. Its protein is CASSPTPRDRGQETQYF. The chain recombines TRBV7-3 with TRBJ2-5; TRBD1 matches at 7 bases. The CDR3 is 17 amino acids. V shed 5 bases, J shed 2 bases, and the junction held 14 bases outside the gene matches. Germline lookup yields CDR1 SGHTA and CDR2 FQGTGA. Looking up the rest from reference TRBV7-3 and TRBJ2-5 gives the full variable domain: GAGVSQTPSNKVTEKGKYVELRCDPISGHTALYWYRQSLGQGPEFLIYFQGTGAADDSGLPNDRFFAVRPEGSVSTLKIQRTERGDSAVYLCASSPTPRDRGQETQYFGPGTRLLVL.